This TCR beta chain was captured in a study of PD-L1 blockade in urothelial cancer. Whole-study context: Males with bladder-origin urothelial cancer constituted about 90% of the roughly 30 patients. Analyses used blood from 3 weeks (second dose) and 6 weeks after treatment start.

Time point specified: pretreatment peripheral blood. This CDR3 has 14 residues. J lost 5 bases, V lost 4 bases, and 4 bases had no gene match. Germline values: CDR1 MNHNY, CDR2 SVGAGI (reference sequence). TCRdb's table, derived via immunoSEQ multiplex PCR, lists solely in-frame clones and lacks some. In the table there are 70,000 to 75,000 clones, 90% of which are singletons. The TCR originated in an older man with urothelial cancer. The V and J genes are TRBV6-6 and TRBJ1-1, with 10 nucleotides matching TRBD1. The material was PBMCs, obtained around atezolizumab (anti-PD-L1) treatment. CDR3 sequence reads: CASSSGTGVTEAFF. CDR3 bases: TGTGCCAGCAGTTCAGGGACAGGGGTGACTGAAGCTTTCTTT.